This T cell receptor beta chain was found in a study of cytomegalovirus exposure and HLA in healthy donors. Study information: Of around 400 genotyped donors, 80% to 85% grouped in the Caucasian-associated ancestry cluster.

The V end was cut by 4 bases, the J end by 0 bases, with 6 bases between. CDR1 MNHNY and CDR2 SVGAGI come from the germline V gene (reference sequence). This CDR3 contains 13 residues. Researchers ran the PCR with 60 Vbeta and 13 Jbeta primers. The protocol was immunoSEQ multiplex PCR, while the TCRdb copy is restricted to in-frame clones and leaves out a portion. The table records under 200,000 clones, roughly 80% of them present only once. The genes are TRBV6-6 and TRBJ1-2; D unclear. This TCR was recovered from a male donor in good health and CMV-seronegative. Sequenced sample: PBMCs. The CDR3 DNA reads TGTGCCAGCAGTTTACAACCTAACTATGGCTACACCTTC. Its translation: CASSLQPNYGYTF.